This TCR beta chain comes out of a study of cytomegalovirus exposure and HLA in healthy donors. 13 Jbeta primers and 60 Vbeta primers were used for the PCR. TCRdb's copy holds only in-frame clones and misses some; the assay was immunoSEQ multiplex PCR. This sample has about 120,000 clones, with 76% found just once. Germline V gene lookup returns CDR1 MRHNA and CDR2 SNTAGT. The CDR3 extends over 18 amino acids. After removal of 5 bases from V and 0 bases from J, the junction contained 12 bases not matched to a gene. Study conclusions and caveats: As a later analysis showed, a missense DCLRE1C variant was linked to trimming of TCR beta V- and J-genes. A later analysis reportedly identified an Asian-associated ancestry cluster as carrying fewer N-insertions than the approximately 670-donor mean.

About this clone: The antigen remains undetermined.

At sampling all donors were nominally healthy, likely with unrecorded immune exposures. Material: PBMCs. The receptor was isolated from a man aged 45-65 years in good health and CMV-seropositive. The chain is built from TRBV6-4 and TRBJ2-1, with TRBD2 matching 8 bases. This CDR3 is CASSPRGVAGGSYNEQFF. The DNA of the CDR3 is TGTGCCAGCAGTCCTAGGGGCGTGGCGGGGGGCTCCTACAATGAGCAGTTCTTC.